This T cell receptor beta chain was identified in a study of blood T cell repertoires in COVID-19. Turning to the study itself: Sample material is recorded as cDNA or gDNA derived from T cells, B-cell-depleted T cells, or PBMCs.

Per the original data handling: How many nucleated cells were present was estimated from reference gene primer amplification. Method: immunoSEQ multiplex PCR; TCRdb's copy keeps in-frame clones and lacks some. Clonal size and the V and J genes are those of that table, whereas D and trimming came from the DNA. The profile shows approximately 200,000 clones, about nine tenths of them singletons. This CDR3 spans 15 amino acids. The V and J ends lost 1 base and 12 bases respectively, with 19 bases between them. Germline V gives CDR1 SGHTA, CDR2 FQGNSA. Cohort assignment relied on participant-reported clinical history.

The sequence derives from a man younger than 45 in a cohort exposed to, infected with or recovered from COVID-19 (not recorded which). V and J are TRBV7-2 and TRBJ2-1; D might be TRBD2 (5 bases). Specimen: PBMCs or T cells enriched from blood (not recorded which). CDR3 nucleotide sequence: TGTGCCAGCAGCTTAGTTACGGGATCGATCAAGGGGCAGTTCTTC. Translated: CASSLVTGSIKGQFF.